The 10 T cell receptor beta chains below were found in one sample sequenced in a study of spatial heterogeneity in lung cancer. TCRdb reanalysed the 5' RACE reads using MiXCR and keeps one entry per CDR3 protein. The data show about 85,000 distinct CDR3 sequences, 15% to 20% seen once. Regarding time point: sample taken at primary tumor resection. TCRs were sequenced from unsorted whole RNA of tumor, nontumor lung or PBMC. The sample consisted of PBMCs, taken at surgery. These receptor sequences come from a male donor with early-stage non-small cell lung cancer.

The chain links TRBV9 to TRBJ2-6, with 7 bases identical to TRBD1. The CDR3 totals 16 residues. Germline CDR1 SGDLS, CDR2 YYNGEE. V lost 2 bases and J lost 2; bases outside the gene matches: 4. CDR3 in DNA: TGTGCCAGCAGCGTTAATGGACAGGCTGGGGCCAACGTCCTGACTTTC. It codes for CASSVNGQAGANVLTF.

This clonotype has only a few counts. The rearrangement links TRBV18 to TRBJ2-7, with 13 positions matching TRBD2. There are 15 residues in the CDR3. V was clipped by 5 bases and J by 2 bases; unmatched bases: 3. Germline lookup yields CDR1 KGHSH and CDR2 LQKENI. Written as DNA, the CDR3 is TGTGCCAGCTCATCCGGGACTAGCGGGGCCTACGAGCAGTACTTC. Translation gives CASSSGTSGAYEQYF.

The chain recombines TRBV12-3 or TRBV12-4 with TRBJ2-7, with TRBD2 as a possible D gene (6 bases). Deletions cut 2 bases from V and 7 bases from J, with 9 bases between. The CDR3 consists of 12 residues. CDR3 amino acids: CASSLYGGEQYF. The CDR3 DNA follows: TGTGCCAGCAGTTTATACGGAGGGGAGCAGTACTTC.

The V gene is TRBV4-1, the J gene TRBJ2-2; possible D gene TRBD1, 6 bases. Germline CDR1 MGHRA, CDR2 YSYEKL. Trimming pared 3 bases from V and 3 bases from J, leaving 11 bases between. The CDR3 length is 15 residues. The CDR3 sequence: CASSQLTGYTGELFF. As DNA, the CDR3 is TGCGCCAGCAGCCAGTTGACAGGCTACACCGGGGAGCTGTTTTTT.

A few counts support this clonotype. V gene TRBV6-2 or TRBV6-3 combines with J gene TRBJ1-2; 7 bases fit TRBD1. CDR1 is MNHEY and CDR2 is SVGEGT in the germline V gene. CDR3 length: 16 residues. After removal of 7 bases from V and 2 bases from J, the junction contained 13 bases not matched to a gene. CDR3 region: CASTRTGLVDNYGYTF. In nucleotides, the CDR3 is TGTGCCAGCACCCGGACAGGCCTCGTCGACAACTATGGCTACACCTTC.

This clonotype was observed a handful of times. The chain couples TRBV4-3 to TRBJ2-6; D not certain. V gave up 6 bases and J gave up 0 bases, with 9 bases separating them. CDR1 is LGHNA, CDR2 YSLEER, per germline. The CDR3 length is 15 residues. The CDR3 sequence: CASSHTISGANVLTF. In DNA form, the CDR3 reads TGCGCCAGCAGTCACACAATCTCTGGGGCCAACGTCCTGACTTTC.

This clonotype was seen a few times. The V and J genes are TRBV5-5 and TRBJ2-7; no clear D. Per the germline V gene, CDR1 is SGHKS and CDR2 is YYEKEE (reference sequence). This CDR3 region has 12 residues. V gave up 4 bases and J gave up 4 bases, with 9 bases separating them. CDR3 protein: CASSPAGYEQYF. In DNA, the CDR3 is TGTGCCAGCAGCCCCGCCGGGTACGAGCAGTACTTC.

This clonotype was observed at least ten times. The CDR3 region is CASKRDNEQFF. The CDR3 DNA follows: TGTGCCAGCAAGAGGGACAATGAGCAGTTCTTC. The rearrangement uses TRBV12-3 or TRBV12-4 and TRBJ2-1; D is possibly TRBD2 (5 bases). The CDR3 spans 11 residues. The ends were cut back, 7 bases at V and 5 bases at J, with 6 bases in the middle.

A single count supports this clonotype. The gene calls are TRBV20-1 and TRBJ2-3, with TRBD2 identical over 13 bases. The CDR3 is 16 residues long. Germline-derived CDR1 and CDR2 are DFQATT and SNEGSKA (reference sequence). V lost 5 bases and J lost 1; bases outside the gene matches: 6. CDR3 sequence: CSAHGLAGVGTDTQYF. As DNA, the CDR3 is TGCAGTGCTCATGGACTAGCGGGAGTGGGCACAGATACGCAGTATTTT.

V usage is TRBV21-1 and J usage is TRBJ1-1. TRBV21-1 is termed a pseudogene. This CDR3 has 11 amino acids. CDR3 sequence: CASTITPEAFF. The CDR3, as DNA: TGTGCCAGCACCATAACGCCCGAAGCTTTCTTT.